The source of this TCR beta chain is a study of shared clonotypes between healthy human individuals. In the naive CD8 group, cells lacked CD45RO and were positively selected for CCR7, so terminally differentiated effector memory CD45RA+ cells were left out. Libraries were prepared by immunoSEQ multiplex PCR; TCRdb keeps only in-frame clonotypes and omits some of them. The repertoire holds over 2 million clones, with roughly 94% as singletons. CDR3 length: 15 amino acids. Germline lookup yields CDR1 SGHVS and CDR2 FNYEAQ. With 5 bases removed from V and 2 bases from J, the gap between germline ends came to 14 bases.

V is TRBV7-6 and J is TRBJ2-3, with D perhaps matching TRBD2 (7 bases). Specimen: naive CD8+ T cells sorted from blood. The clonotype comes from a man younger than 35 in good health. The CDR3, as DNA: TGTGCCAGCAGCCGTTTCGGGGGGCTCACAGATACGCAGTATTTT. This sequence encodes CASSRFGGLTDTQYF.